This TCR beta chain came from a study of Ad26.COV2.S vaccination and SARS-CoV-2 variants. Looking at the study overall: Donor joined the COV1001 Ad26.COV2.S trial arm.

Germline V CDR1 and CDR2: SEHNR, FQNEAQ (reference sequence). The CDR3 loop spans 13 amino acids. V lost 8 bases and J 7 bases, leaving 17 bases between the germline ends. General study results and limits: Vaccine and placebo recipients had comparable breadth of non-spike TCRs.

As for this clone: Its antigen remains unidentified.

TCRdb's table, derived via immunoSEQ multiplex PCR, lists solely in-frame clones and lacks some. The sample holds 350,000 to 500,000 clones, 85% to 90% seen once. Sample treatment: around 19 received Ad26.COV2.S at low or high dose, single or two shots; a few received placebo; per-sample allocation not given. It was on day 63 after the first vaccine or placebo injection that samples were taken. The origin of this receptor is a person aged 18-60 years who received the Ad26.COV2.S COVID-19 vaccine or a placebo. Sequenced material: peripheral blood, taken in a trial of Ad26.COV2.S vaccine versus placebo. The chain has TRBV7-9 and TRBJ2-5; D is possibly TRBD2 (5 bases). CDR3 nucleotide sequence: TGTGCCAGCTCTTCTAAGGGTGCGGGGACCCAGTACTTC. This gives the protein CASSSKGAGTQYF.